This paragraph covers one T cell receptor (beta chain) sequence. The antigen is not known. The CDR3 runs 15 residues. Germline V gene lookup returns CDR1 SGHDT and CDR2 YYEEEE. With 0 bases clipped from V and 3 bases from J, the junction kept 1 base outside the gene matches. These data originate in a study of STAT3 mutations in large granular lymphocyte leukemia. Study-level background: Among longitudinally sequenced T-LGLL patients, roughly half had canonical activating STAT3 mutations detected. Findings and caveats of the study: Every T-cell large granular lymphocyte leukemia patient had at least one immunodominant TCR beta clonotype. In about 30% of the 18 patients, new TCR clonotypes emerged after therapy. Some patients had dominant TCR clones larger than their STAT3 mutant burden.

Average productive template count per sample was 40,000 to 45,000. Sequencing used immunoSEQ multiplex PCR; TCRdb keeps in-frame clones, though not all of them. Counted here are around 10,000 clones, roughly 55% occurring once; the ten biggest clones make up about 9%. The source material was peripheral blood mononuclear cells. The TCR was taken from a boy between 5 and 17 years old with T-cell large granular lymphocyte leukemia. Some clones in this sample may be carry-over from other donors' samples. J is TRBJ2-7 and V is TRBV5-6, with 12 bases fitting TRBD2. Here the CDR3 reads CASSLGLAGDYEQYF. The CDR3 DNA is TGTGCCAGCAGCTTGGGACTAGCGGGAGACTACGAGCAGTACTTC.